The rows below give T cell receptor beta chains drawn from one sample of a study of OX40 agonist ivuxolimab in advanced cancers. The assay was immunoSEQ multiplex PCR, and TCRdb's table has in-frame clones only and misses some. The table lists roughly 87,000 clones, about 90% of them singletons. The material was CD4+ or CD8+ T cells sorted from blood, obtained in a trial of the OX40 agonist ivuxolimab. The receptors here all came from an adult with an advanced solid tumor such as melanoma, head and neck, liver or kidney cancer. Both conserved end residues are part of each CDR3. A D gene is named only where the DNA matches it firmly. Clone size is stated in some rows and not others, as once, few, many or a class when expanded.

>-|TRBD1|TRBV12-5
CASGTGQKSTGELFF
>-|TRBD1|TRBV4-3
CASSQLWTGGLYQPQHF
>-|-|TRBV10-3
CAISLLATDTQYF
>few|-|TRBV9
CASSPGSTEAFF
>-|-|TRBV29-1
CSVVTDTQYF
>-|-|TRBV19
CASSFFKEQYF
>-|-|TRBV30
CAWTQGTSNQPQHF
>-|-|TRBV5-5
CASSFTRNTEAFF
>-|TRBD1|TRBV2
CASSETGLRDDEQYF
>-|-|TRBV20-1
CSAELIEQFF
>-|TRBD2|TRBV27
CASTPLAGGSNEQFF